This T cell receptor beta chain was obtained from a study of shared clonotypes between healthy human individuals. Naivety among CD8 cells was defined by CD45RO negativity and positive CCR7 selection, thereby excluding terminally differentiated effector memory CD45RA+ cells. The CDR3 runs to 13 residues. CDR1 is SGHDT, CDR2 YYEEEE, per germline. V lost 5 bases, J lost 1 base, and 10 bases lay in between. Points on this clone: Its antigen remains unidentified. Additional DNA sequences in this sample encode the identical CDR3.

Original processing notes: Without quality scores, immunoSEQ junctional reads could not be filtered like full-length reads. Sequenced by immunoSEQ multiplex PCR; TCRdb stores in-frame clones only, minus some. V and J calls and clone size are copied from that table; D and trimming were computed from the DNA. The sample records nearly 600,000 clones, roughly 95% being singletons. Overall study results and limits: Four donors shared around 5% of their naive CD4 clonotypes. On the whole, naive subsets had larger estimated richness than memory subsets had.

Material: naive CD8+ T cells sorted from blood. The receptor was isolated from a woman between 25 and 40 years old in good health. The chain is built from TRBV5-6 and TRBJ2-7, with D possibly matching TRBD1 (6 bases). In nucleotides, the CDR3 is TGTGCCAGCAGTCCAACAGGGTCCTACGAGCAGTACTTC. Translating gives CASSPTGSYEQYF.